These 5 T cell receptor beta chains share one sample of origin, sequenced in a study of shared clonotypes between healthy human individuals. Using immunoSEQ multiplex PCR, the repertoire was profiled, and TCRdb retains in-frame clones only, with some absent. The repertoire consists of 530,000 or so clones, with 75% to 80% occurring once and the leading ten covering 9.5% to 15%. Input material: PBMCs. These receptors were taken from a woman aged 40-49 years in good health. Some clones in this sample may be carry-over from other donors' samples.

The chain joins TRBV19 to TRBJ2-7, with a weak D call TRBD1 (6 bases). Germline V gene sequence: CDR1 LNHDA, CDR2 SQIVND (reference sequence). This CDR3 comprises 12 residues. Trimming removed 10 bases from V and 1 base from J, with 11 bases in between. In nucleotides, the CDR3 is TGTGCCACCAGAACAGGGTCCTACGAGCAGTACTTC. It codes for CATRTGSYEQYF.

V is TRBV15 and J is TRBJ2-7; D is undetermined. Trimming removed 1 base at V and 3 bases at J, with 7 bases between. The length of the CDR3 is 13 residues. Germline CDR1 is LNHNV and CDR2 is YYDKDF (reference sequence). The CDR3 bases are TGTGCCACCAGCAGAGGGTACGGCTACGAGCAGTACTTC. It translates to CATSRGYGYEQYF.

This clone was recorded once. This rearrangement joins TRBV4-2 to TRBJ2-7, with a weak D call TRBD1 (6 bases). CDR3 length equals 13 residues. CDR1 LGHNA and CDR2 YNFKEQ come from the germline V gene. V was trimmed by 4 bases and J by 0 bases, leaving 7 bases between them. The CDR3 sequence: CASSLGGSYEQYF. The CDR3 bases are TGTGCCAGCAGCCTAGGGGGCTCCTACGAGCAGTACTTC.

The rearrangement joins TRBV19 to TRBJ2-1; the match to TRBD2 covers 12 bases. The trim removed 1 base at V and 8 bases at J, leaving 3 bases unmatched. Germline V gives CDR1 LNHDA, CDR2 SQIVND (reference sequence). CDR3 length: 15 residues. Here the CDR3 DNA reads TGTGCCAGTAGTATAGGGCTAGCGGGAGGGCATGAGCAGTTCTTC. Residues: CASSIGLAGGHEQFF.

This chain links TRBV18 with TRBJ2-1, with D perhaps matching TRBD2 (6 bases). Germline V CDR1 and CDR2: KGHSH, LQKENI. This CDR3 contains 15 residues. V lost 1 base to trimming and J lost 6 bases, with 13 bases between them. The CDR3 nucleotides read TGTGCCAGCTCACCACTTCGGGACTCACGCAATGAGCAGTTCTTC. Its translation: CASSPLRDSRNEQFF.